This T cell receptor (beta chain) was sequenced in a study of blood T cell repertoires in COVID-19. On the study more broadly: COVID-19 samples from acute and convalescent phases originated in the United States, Italy and Spain. The cDNA or gDNA used as material had been derived from T cells, B-cell-depleted T cells, or PBMCs.

Data came from immunoSEQ multiplex PCR; TCRdb stores just in-frame clones and leaves some out. The sample holds fewer than 350,000 clones, approximately 86% seen once. Cohort assignment relied on participant-reported clinical history. Two negative PCRs, clearance, or symptom resolution were required of recovered Cohort 3 donors. Trimming at V came to 5 bases and at J to 8 bases, leaving 7 bases not matched to a gene. The CDR3 runs 12 residues. CDR1 and CDR2 (germline): SQVTM, ANQGSEA. Input material: PBMCs or T cells enriched from blood (not recorded which). The receptor comes from a woman in her thirties who had recovered from COVID-19. V usage is TRBV29-1 and J usage is TRBJ1-2; 8 positions agree with TRBD1. The CDR3 sequence is CSVTGGGSGYTF. Here the CDR3 DNA reads TGCAGCGTTACAGGGGGGGGTTCAGGCTACACCTTC.